The 31 T cell receptor beta chains given below trace back to one sample, sequenced in a study of OX40 agonist ivuxolimab in advanced cancers. Generated by immunoSEQ multiplex PCR, the TCRdb table keeps only in-frame clones and is missing some. The top ten clones hold around 0.26% of a sample with more than 85,000 clones, roughly 89% of them seen once. This specimen consisted of CD4+ or CD8+ T cells sorted from blood, obtained in a trial of the OX40 agonist ivuxolimab. These receptor sequences come from an adult with an advanced solid tumor such as melanoma, head and neck, liver or kidney cancer.

The chain recombines TRBV28 with TRBJ1-2; weak D call: TRBD1 (6 bases). The CDR3 spans 13 residues. Germline CDR1 is MDHEN and CDR2 is SYDVKM. Between the trimmed V and J ends, which lost 8 bases and 8 bases, there was a span of 18 bases. CDR3 residues: CASGGPDLRGYTF. The CDR3 bases are TGTGCCAGCGGGGGCCCCGACCTTAGGGGCTACACCTTC.

The rearrangement uses TRBV11-2 and TRBJ2-7, with 7 bases lining up with TRBD2. CDR3 length: 14 residues. The germline gives CDR1 SGHAT, CDR2 FQNNGV. The junction had 5 bases not matched to a gene; V was cut back by 4 bases and J by 2 bases. The CDR3 region has the DNA TGTGCCAGCAGCTCTAGCGGCGCCCCCTACGAGCAGTACTTC. Residues: CASSSSGAPYEQYF.

The genes are TRBV7-9 and TRBJ1-5; D not resolved. This CDR3 has 16 residues. CDR1 is SEHNR, CDR2 FQNEAQ, per germline (reference sequence). V was pared by 2 bases and J by 0 bases, with 11 bases between. This CDR3 is CASSLSQRNSNQPQHF. CDR3 DNA sequence: TGTGCCAGCAGCTTATCTCAAAGGAATAGCAATCAGCCCCAGCATTTT.

V and J are TRBV30 and TRBJ1-1, with D maybe TRBD1 (6 bases). Trimming removed 8 bases at V and 6 bases at J, with 16 bases between. CDR3 length: 12 residues. The germline gives CDR1 GTSNPN, CDR2 SVGIG (reference sequence). Here the CDR3 DNA reads TGTGCCGGGGGCTCCGAGGCGGCTGAAGCTTTCTTT. Translation: CAGGSEAAEAFF.

The chain combines TRBV5-6 with TRBJ1-4; TRBD1 might be the D (5 bases). Trimming stripped 2 bases from V and 5 bases from J, with 22 bases between. The CDR3 is 18 residues long. The germline V gene has CDR1 SGHDT and CDR2 YYEEEE. The DNA for the CDR3 is TGTGCCAGCAGCTTCCGGAGCTCAGGGCGCACCCTGAATGAAAAACTGTTTTTT. Residues: CASSFRSSGRTLNEKLFF.

V usage is TRBV14 and J usage is TRBJ2-5; D uncertain. The CDR3 length is 13 residues. Germline V gene data show CDR1 as SGHDN and CDR2 as FVKESK. Trimming took 1 base from V and 7 from J, leaving 10 bases between them. The CDR3 sequence: CASSQGGGRTQYF. In nucleotides, the CDR3 is TGTGCCAGCAGCCAAGGGGGTGGTCGGACCCAGTACTTC.

The chain carries TRBV28 and TRBJ2-2; D is undetermined. The germline V and J ends were trimmed by 10 bases and 7 bases, with 10 bases remaining between them. Germline V gene sequence: CDR1 MDHEN, CDR2 SYDVKM. CDR3 length equals 11 residues. The CDR3 is CATLSVGELFF. The CDR3 nucleotides are TGTGCCACTTTGTCCGTCGGGGAGCTGTTTTTT.

This chain connects TRBV7-9 to TRBJ1-1, with D hard to call. Germline-derived CDR1 and CDR2 are SEHNR and FQNEAQ (reference sequence). This CDR3 is built from 16 residues. Deletions cut 6 bases from V and 0 bases from J, with 17 bases between. The CDR3 protein is CASSFPPGGMNTEAFF. The CDR3, as DNA: TGTGCCAGCAGTTTCCCACCCGGAGGAATGAACACTGAAGCTTTCTTT.

V usage is TRBV5-8 and J usage is TRBJ1-1; D remains ambiguous. CDR1 and CDR2 (germline): SGHTS, YDEGEE. The CDR3 loop spans 12 amino acids. V was shortened by 4 bases and J by 11 bases, with 15 bases between the two germline ends. The CDR3 sequence is CASSKEELTAFF. CDR3 sequence (DNA): TGTGCCAGCAGCAAAGAGGAATTAACGGCTTTCTTT.

This chain uses TRBV10-3 with TRBJ1-1; D may be TRBD1 (6 bases). The CDR3 runs 14 residues. Deletions cut 7 bases from V and 1 base from J, with 13 bases between. Per germline, CDR1 ENHRY and CDR2 SYGVKD. CDR3 amino acids: CAITEGVGNTEAFF. The CDR3, as DNA: TGTGCCATCACCGAGGGGGTGGGGAACACTGAAGCTTTCTTT.

The V call is TRBV5-1, the J call TRBJ2-7, with unresolved D. The CDR3 spans 13 residues. Germline loops: CDR1 SGHRS, CDR2 YFSETQ. Trimming cost V 0 bases and J 7 bases, with 11 bases left between them. For the CDR3, the DNA is TGCGCCAGCAGCTTGGAATTAAGCGAGGAGCAGTACTTC. As protein: CASSLELSEEQYF.

A remark on this clone: An end of the junction differs from the germline gene, which may be a read error. The V and J genes are TRBV19 and TRBJ2-3; D may be TRBD2 (5 bases). The V gene's germline CDR1 is LNHDA and CDR2 SQIVND (reference sequence). The CDR3 covers 16 residues. CDR3 DNA sequence: TGTGCCACTAGTTTAGGGCCCCCCAATCGCGGGGATACGCAGTATTTT. Translating it yields CATSLGPPNRGDTQYF.

The chain has TRBV9 and TRBJ2-5; 7 nucleotides line up with TRBD2. Germline loops: CDR1 SGDLS, CDR2 YYNGEE. The CDR3 loop spans 14 amino acids. V was pared by 4 bases and J by 2 bases, with 5 bases of the junction left unmatched. As DNA, the CDR3 is TGTGCCAGCAGCCTTGGGGGGGGTCAAGAGACCCAGTACTTC. Translating gives CASSLGGGQETQYF.

The chain links TRBV7-2 to TRBJ2-2; D remains ambiguous. Germline V gene sequence: CDR1 SGHTA, CDR2 FQGNSA. With 1 base removed from V and 1 base from J, the gap between germline ends came to 4 bases. The CDR3 extends over 14 amino acids. This CDR3 is CASSLVENTGELFF. In DNA form, the CDR3 reads TGTGCCAGCAGCTTAGTAGAGAACACCGGGGAGCTGTTTTTT.

CDR3 region: CASSPAGEPQHF. The CDR3, as DNA: TGTGCCAGCTCACCGGCCGGCGAGCCCCAGCATTTT. The chain couples TRBV18 to TRBJ1-5; D call uncertain. V dropped 3 bases and J dropped 8 bases, with 8 bases sitting between them. CDR1 KGHSH and CDR2 LQKENI come from the germline V gene. The CDR3 length is 12 residues.

V is TRBV19 and J is TRBJ1-5, with 7 bases fitting TRBD1. This CDR3 contains 16 residues. After removal of 1 base from V and 4 bases from J, the junction contained 7 bases not matched to a gene. Germline assignment: CDR1 LNHDA and CDR2 SQIVND (reference sequence). This CDR3 reads CASSIGNTGANQPQHF. CDR3 nucleotides: TGTGCCAGTAGTATAGGGAACACAGGGGCAAATCAGCCCCAGCATTTT.

The rearrangement links TRBV11-1 to TRBJ2-7, with TRBD2 matching 8 bases. Losses at the gene ends were 6 bases for V and 5 bases for J; bases not matched to a gene: 9. This CDR3 contains 14 residues. Per the germline V gene, CDR1 is SGHAT and CDR2 is FQDESV (reference sequence). In DNA form, the CDR3 reads TGTGCCAGCAGTCCTCCGACGGGGGGGGACGAGCAGTACTTC. Its translation is CASSPPTGGDEQYF.

The chain's CDR3 is CASSLSGRENQPQHF. The CDR3 bases are TGTGCCAGCAGTTTATCGGGGAGGGAGAATCAGCCCCAGCATTTT. J is TRBJ1-5 and V is TRBV28; D uncertain. This CDR3 spans 15 amino acids. Deletions cut 1 base from V and 4 bases from J, with 11 bases between. Germline loops: CDR1 MDHEN, CDR2 SYDVKM.

The J gene is TRBJ1-2, the V gene TRBV30; the D is unclear. The CDR3 extends over 14 amino acids. Germline values: CDR1 GTSNPN, CDR2 SVGIG (reference sequence). Trimming left V 6 bases short and J 4 bases short, with 18 bases between. The chain's CDR3 is CACKQTQEGYGYTF. The CDR3 region has the DNA TGTGCCTGTAAACAGACTCAGGAGGGCTATGGCTACACCTTC.

The chain uses TRBV5-4 and TRBJ2-7; 9 bases map to TRBD2. The CDR3 totals 15 residues. The germline CDR1 and CDR2 sequences are SGHNT and YYREEE (reference sequence). Unmatched junction bases numbered 8, after V lost 4 bases and J lost 3 bases. CDR3 loop: CASSQGLAMGYEQYF. Written as DNA, the CDR3 is TGTGCCAGCAGCCAAGGACTAGCGATGGGCTACGAGCAGTACTTC.

The chain joins TRBV5-4 to TRBJ1-5; TRBD1 might be the D (5 bases). CDR1 and CDR2 from the germline V gene are SGHNT and YYREEE (reference sequence). The CDR3 extends over 15 amino acids. Trimming removed 0 bases at V and 6 bases at J, with 13 bases between. DNA of the CDR3: TGTGCCAGCAGCTTGGGGGGCGCGGGACCTCAGCCCCAGCATTTT. Residues: CASSLGGAGPQPQHF.

The chain uses TRBV6-6 and TRBJ1-5, with 9 bases identical to TRBD1. CDR3 length: 14 amino acids. CDR1 and CDR2 from the germline V gene are MNHNY and SVGAGI (reference sequence). Unmatched junction bases numbered 3, after V lost 6 bases and J lost 3 bases. For the CDR3, the DNA is TGTGCCAGCAGACGGACAGGGGACAATCAGCCCCAGCATTTT. This codes for CASRRTGDNQPQHF.

The genes are TRBV19 and TRBJ1-4; D is unresolved. Trimming stripped 3 bases from V and 4 bases from J, with 9 bases between. Germline V CDR1 and CDR2: LNHDA, SQIVND (reference sequence). The CDR3 has 14 residues. This CDR3 reads CASSMGSLNEKLFF. CDR3 sequence (DNA): TGTGCCAGTAGTATGGGCAGCCTTAATGAAAAACTGTTTTTT.

CDR3 sequence: CASSPYTLERRIVGEQFF. In DNA, the CDR3 is TGTGCCAGCAGTCCCTACACGCTGGAGAGGCGGATCGTGGGGGAGCAGTTCTTC. The chain is built from TRBV27 and TRBJ2-1; D call uncertain. V lost 5 bases and J 10 bases, leaving 30 bases between the germline ends. The CDR3 has 18 amino acids. Germline V CDR1 and CDR2: MNHEY, SMNVEV (reference sequence).

The chain employs TRBV9 and TRBJ2-7, with 12 nucleotides matching TRBD2. Germline assignment: CDR1 SGDLS and CDR2 YYNGEE. V lost 5 bases to trimming and J lost 6 bases; unmatched junction nucleotides: 12. The CDR3 runs to 16 residues. The CDR3 DNA is TGTGCCAGCAGTGAGACTAGCGGGGGCCTTGGTCCCGAGCAGTACTTC. It is translated as CASSETSGGLGPEQYF.

The chain recombines TRBV6-6 with TRBJ2-4, with 8 positions matching TRBD1. Germline CDR1 and CDR2: MNHNY and SVGAGI (reference sequence). Germline trimming cut 5 bases from V and 8 bases from J; bases unmatched to any gene: 8. CDR3 length: 14 amino acids. CDR3 DNA sequence: TGTGCCAGCAGTCTGGGACAGGTCAGGGACATTCAGTACTTC. This encodes CASSLGQVRDIQYF.

Note on this clone: The same CDR3 is also encoded by other DNA sequences in this sample. This chain joins TRBV6-5 and TRBJ1-1, with D tentatively TRBD1 (5 bases). V lost 3 bases to trimming and J lost 2 bases, with 7 bases between them. This CDR3 is 13 amino acids long. Germline CDR1 and CDR2: MNHEY and SVGAGI. The CDR3: CASSYRGNTEAFF. CDR3 nucleotide sequence: TGTGCCAGCAGTTATAGGGGTAACACTGAAGCTTTCTTT.

The rearrangement uses TRBV30 and TRBJ1-5, with D perhaps TRBD1 (6 bases). Trimming left V 1 base short and J 6 bases short, with 10 bases between. Germline values: CDR1 GTSNPN, CDR2 SVGIG (reference sequence). The CDR3 runs to 13 residues. The CDR3 is CAWSGQAGQPQHF. The CDR3 region has the DNA TGTGCCTGGAGTGGACAGGCGGGTCAGCCCCAGCATTTT.

This rearrangement joins TRBV7-3 to TRBJ2-2; the D is unclear. This CDR3 is 14 amino acids long. V was shortened by 1 base and J by 4 bases, with 7 bases between the two germline ends. The V gene's germline CDR1 is SGHTA and CDR2 FQGTGA. This CDR3 is CASSLKQTTGELFF. The CDR3 DNA reads as TGTGCCAGCAGCTTAAAACAAACCACCGGGGAGCTGTTTTTT.

The chain combines TRBV5-1 with TRBJ2-7; D not resolved. The CDR3 consists of 13 residues. Trimming stripped 1 base from V and 3 bases from J, with 8 bases between. Looked up from germline, CDR1 is SGHRS and CDR2 is YFSETQ. This CDR3 reads CASSLRPDYEQYF. CDR3 in DNA: TGCGCCAGCAGCTTGAGGCCTGACTACGAGCAGTACTTC. The full variable domain, rest sourced from reference TRBV5-1 and TRBJ2-7, is KAGVTQTPRYLIKTRGQQVTLSCSPISGHRSVSWYQQTPGQGLQFLFEYFSETQRNKGNFPGRFSGRQFSNSRSEMNVSTLELGDSALYLCASSLRPDYEQYFGPGTRLTVT.

CDR3 loop: CASSQELVDEQYF. The CDR3 coding sequence is TGTGCCAGCAGCCAAGAATTAGTTGACGAGCAGTACTTC. The chain uses TRBV4-2 and TRBJ2-7; D is uncertain. CDR1 and CDR2 (germline): LGHNA, YNFKEQ. CDR3 length: 13 amino acids. Trimming left V 0 bases short and J 5 bases short, with 8 bases between.